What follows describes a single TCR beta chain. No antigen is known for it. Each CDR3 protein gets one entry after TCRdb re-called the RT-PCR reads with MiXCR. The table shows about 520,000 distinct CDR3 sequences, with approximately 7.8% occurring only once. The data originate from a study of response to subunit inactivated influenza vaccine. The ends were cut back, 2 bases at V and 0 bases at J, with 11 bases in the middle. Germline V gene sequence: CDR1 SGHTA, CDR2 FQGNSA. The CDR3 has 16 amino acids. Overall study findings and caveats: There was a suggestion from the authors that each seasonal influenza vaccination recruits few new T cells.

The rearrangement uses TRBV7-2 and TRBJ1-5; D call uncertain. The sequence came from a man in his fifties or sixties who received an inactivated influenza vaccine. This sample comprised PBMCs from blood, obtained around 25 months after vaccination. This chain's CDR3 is CASSLSGQVSNQPQHF. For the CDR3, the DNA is TGTGCCAGCAGCTTAAGTGGTCAGGTTAGCAATCAGCCCCAGCATTTT.